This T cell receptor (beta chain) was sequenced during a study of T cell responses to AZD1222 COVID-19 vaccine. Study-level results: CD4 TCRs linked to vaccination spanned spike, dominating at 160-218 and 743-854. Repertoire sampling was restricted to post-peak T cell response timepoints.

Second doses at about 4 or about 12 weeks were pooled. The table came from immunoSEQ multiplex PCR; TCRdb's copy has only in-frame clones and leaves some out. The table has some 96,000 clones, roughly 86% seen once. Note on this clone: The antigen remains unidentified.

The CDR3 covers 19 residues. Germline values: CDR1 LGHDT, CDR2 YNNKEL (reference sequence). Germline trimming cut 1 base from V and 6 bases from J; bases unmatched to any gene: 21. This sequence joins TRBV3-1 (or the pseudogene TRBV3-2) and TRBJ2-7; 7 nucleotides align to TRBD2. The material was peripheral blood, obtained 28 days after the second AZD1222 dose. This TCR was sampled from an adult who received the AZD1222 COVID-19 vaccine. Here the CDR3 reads CASSQGLADLSRAFSEQYF. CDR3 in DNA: TGTGCCAGCAGCCAAGGGCTAGCGGACCTCTCTCGGGCTTTTTCCGAGCAGTACTTC.